One sample yielded the 5 T cell receptor beta chains listed below, sequenced in a study of blood T cell repertoires in COVID-19 (dated by TCRdb to the early 2020s). To prepare the library, the immunoSEQ multiplex PCR assay was applied. As stored in TCRdb, this immuneACCESS dataset retains in-frame rearrangements with V and J assigned. A fraction of the clones does not appear; measured against another copy, unresolved V genes explain less than half of the discrepancy, and the remainder lacks a known reason. The sample profile shows about 310,000 clones; around 91% of them were found once. Roughly a tenth of the sample rests with the top ten. Sample: PBMCs or T cells enriched from blood (not recorded which). The receptors derive from a woman aged 40-49 years who had recovered from COVID-19.

This chain links TRBV6-1 with TRBJ2-7, with TRBD1 identical over 12 bases. Germline-derived CDR1 and CDR2 are MNHNS and SASEGT. V lost 3 bases to trimming and J lost 2 bases; unmatched junction nucleotides: 5. The CDR3 has 16 residues. CDR3 in DNA: TGTGCCAGCAGTGAGGGACAGGGGGCGGGGGCCTACGAGCAGTACTTC. Protein sequence: CASSEGQGAGAYEQYF.

CDR3 nucleotide sequence: TGTGCCAGCAGGGCGCGGGGGGGCACAGATACGCAGTATTTT. Protein: CASRARGGTDTQYF. The chain couples TRBV2 to TRBJ2-3, with TRBD2 identical over 8 bases. CDR3 length equals 14 residues. Germline V gene data show CDR1 as SNHLY and CDR2 as FYNNEI. V lost 6 bases and J lost 1; bases outside the gene matches: 3.

V is TRBV5-4 and J is TRBJ2-5; 11 nucleotides agree with TRBD1. The CDR3 is 16 residues long. Germline V CDR1 and CDR2: SGHNT, YYREEE (reference sequence). V was clipped by 4 bases and J by 4 bases; unmatched bases: 9. The CDR3 nucleotides read TGTGCCAGCAGCCCAGGGGACAGGGGGGTCGGAGAGACCCAGTACTTC. It is translated as CASSPGDRGVGETQYF.

This chain uses TRBV7-3 with TRBJ2-1; 9 bases agree with TRBD1. Germline V gene data show CDR1 as SGHTA and CDR2 as FQGTGA. The CDR3 contains 13 residues. The V gene end was trimmed by 6 bases and the J gene end by 7 bases; junction bases not matched to a gene: 4. The CDR3 loop is CASRGQGRNEQFF. CDR3 bases: TGTGCCAGCAGGGGACAGGGCCGGAATGAGCAGTTCTTC.

The chain joins TRBV25-1 to TRBJ1-2; unclear D gene. The germline V gene has CDR1 MGHDK and CDR2 SYGVNS. The CDR3 runs to 12 residues. Trimming shortened V by 1 base and J by 5 bases, and 5 bases separated the two germline ends. CDR3 DNA sequence: TGTGCCAGCAGTGAATCGCGGTATGGCTACACCTTC. Residues: CASSESRYGYTF.